These T cell receptor beta chains were read from a single sample in a study of T cells expressing NK-cell markers. TCRdb reanalyzed the 5' RACE reads, giving one entry per CDR3 protein sequence and no DNA. The sample has about 380,000 distinct CDR3 sequences. Material for sequencing was blood T cells: a sorted CD56 or NKG2C T cell subset, CD4+ or CD8+ T cells, or bulk PBMC T cells (not recorded which). These receptors were taken from a man aged 18 to 69 in good health. Both conserved end residues are part of each CDR3.

J: TRBJ2-5
V: TRBV7-9
CDR3: CASSLWTTRSETQYF

J: TRBJ2-4
V: TRBV12-3/TRBV12-4
CDR3: CASSLGWGIGAKNIQYF

J: TRBJ2-1
V: TRBV6-1
CDR3: CASSERRNNEQFF

J: TRBJ2-1
V: TRBV7-7
CDR3: CASSIYDPGTGVNNEQFF

J: TRBJ1-1
V: TRBV30
CDR3: CAWSTTENTEAFF

J: TRBJ2-2
V: TRBV4-2
CDR3: CASSQTYPGELFF

J: TRBJ2-2
V: TRBV30
CDR3: CARVTGANTGELFF

J: TRBJ2-2
V: TRBV7-2
CDR3: CASSLNRGNGELFF

J: TRBJ2-1
V: TRBV9
CDR3: CASSIQGASIEQFF

J: TRBJ2-3
V: TRBV12-3/TRBV12-4
CDR3: CASSFGPRPLGDTQYF

J: TRBJ2-5
V: TRBV7-9
CDR3: CASSLTTVYQETQYF

J: TRBJ2-5
V: TRBV12-3/TRBV12-4
CDR3: CASSLAATAKTQYF

J: TRBJ2-3
V: TRBV18
CDR3: CASSPFWSSGVSDTQYF

J: TRBJ1-1
V: TRBV29-1
CDR3: CSVATGGLTEAFF

J: TRBJ2-5
V: TRBV3-1
CDR3: CASSQDGLVKTQYF

J: TRBJ1-4
V: TRBV7-9
CDR3: CASSPGTGTSKLFF

J: TRBJ1-1
V: TRBV5-1
CDR3: CASSIDRGEAFF

J: TRBJ2-2
V: TRBV6-2/TRBV6-3
CDR3: CASSYNLYGELFF

J: TRBJ2-1
V: TRBV4-2
CDR3: CASSRASGGRGNNEQFF

J: TRBJ2-5
V: TRBV27
CDR3: CASRRLQGTQYF

J: TRBJ2-7
V: TRBV28
CDR3: CASSRDSLAYEQYF

J: TRBJ2-1
V: TRBV18
CDR3: CASSPQGEGEQFF

J: TRBJ2-7
V: TRBV28
CDR3: CASSGSRDRRLNEQYF

J: TRBJ2-1
V: TRBV11-3
CDR3: CASSLGTLAGGYNEQFF

J: TRBJ2-2
V: TRBV20-1
CDR3: CSARALRGDTGELFF

J: TRBJ2-3
V: TRBV5-1
CDR3: CASGSRADTQYF

J: TRBJ1-4
V: TRBV20-1
CDR3: CSASGRALEKLFF

J: TRBJ2-7
V: TRBV27
CDR3: CASSSPTVYEQYF

J: TRBJ2-7
V: TRBV18
CDR3: CASSTKSGSSYEQYF

J: TRBJ2-5
V: TRBV5-1
CDR3: CASSLATLVRETQYF

J: TRBJ1-3
V: TRBV28
CDR3: CASSLNVRGNSGNTIYF

J: TRBJ1-1
V: TRBV12-3/TRBV12-4
CDR3: CASSLADRILAFF

J: TRBJ2-7
V: TRBV2
CDR3: CASTDRTESPTYEQYF

J: TRBJ1-1
V: TRBV5-4
CDR3: CASSLSKATEAFF

J: TRBJ2-2
V: TRBV12-3/TRBV12-4
CDR3: CASRSGPARVGELFF

J: TRBJ1-2
V: TRBV6-1
CDR3: CASTRTKGHYGYTF

J: TRBJ2-3
V: TRBV9
CDR3: CASRVGGGTGGTQYF

J: TRBJ1-3
V: TRBV3-1
CDR3: CASSQGIMVSGNTIYF

J: TRBJ1-2
V: TRBV24-1
CDR3: CATQGGDYGYTF

J: TRBJ2-1
V: TRBV3-1
CDR3: CASSHSSVPNEQFF

J: TRBJ2-1
V: TRBV7-6
CDR3: CASSLVGQGYYEQFF

J: TRBJ2-2
V: TRBV20-1
CDR3: CSAVRGGPGGELFF

J: TRBJ2-6
V: TRBV18
CDR3: CASSPTALSSGANVLTF